This T cell receptor beta chain was captured by sequencing in a study of cytomegalovirus exposure and HLA in healthy donors. Whole-study findings and limits: Fewer than 200 TCR beta chains were listed as cytomegalovirus-associated. Rates of TCR association differed by HLA locus in a later analysis, with DRB1 highest and HLA-C lowest.

It was with 60 Vbeta and 13 Jbeta primers that the PCR ran. Authors' methods: Approximately 12 million of the roughly 77 million unique TCR beta chains counted in a later analysis were shared. Data came from immunoSEQ multiplex PCR; TCRdb stores just in-frame clones and leaves some out. V and J calls and clone size are copied from that table; D and trimming were computed from the DNA. The table shows 110,000 to 150,000 clones, with approximately 82% occurring only once. This CDR3 spans 13 amino acids. V lost 1 base, J lost 1 base, and 4 bases lay in between. The germline CDR1 and CDR2 sequences are SGHTA and FQGTGA. Note on this clone: Antigen specificity is unknown.

The chain couples TRBV7-3 to TRBJ1-1; D remains ambiguous. Sequencing was done on a sample of PBMCs. This TCR derives from a woman in her sixties in good health and CMV-seropositive. CDR3 DNA: TGTGCCAGCAGCTTAAACGGGAACACTGAAGCTTTCTTT. It specifies CASSLNGNTEAFF.